Each of the 29 T cell receptor beta chains below was sequenced from the same sample in a study of blood T cell repertoires in COVID-19. The repertoire was sequenced with immunoSEQ multiplex PCR; TCRdb's copy has only in-frame clones and lacks some. The repertoire includes roughly 190,000 clones, 65% to 85% of them detected once, and approximately 3% sits in the top ten. Sequencing was done on a sample of PBMCs or T cells enriched from blood (not recorded which). The receptors here all came from a woman under 40 who had recovered from COVID-19.

CDR3 sequence (DNA): TGTGCCAGCAGCCCCGGTTTCAGGGTTACCTACGAGCAGTACTTC. Amino acid sequence: CASSPGFRVTYEQYF. The V call is TRBV13, the J call TRBJ2-7; TRBD1 might be the D (5 bases). V lost 5 bases and J lost 2, with 16 bases in between. The CDR3 is made up of 15 amino acids. The germline V gene has CDR1 PRHDT and CDR2 FYEKMQ (reference sequence).

This clone was detected only once. V usage is TRBV7-9 and J usage is TRBJ2-1; 12 bases fit TRBD2. The CDR3 loop spans 17 amino acids. Germline CDR1 and CDR2: SEHNR and FQNEAQ (reference sequence). Germline trimming cut 6 bases from V and 1 base from J; bases unmatched to any gene: 7. The CDR3 spells CASSRLAGAASYNEQFF. DNA for the CDR3: TGTGCCAGCAGTCGACTAGCGGGAGCCGCGTCCTACAATGAGCAGTTCTTC.

This clone was picked up one time. The genes are TRBV7-9 and TRBJ2-1, with a tentative D call TRBD1 (5 bases). The length of the CDR3 is 15 residues. V dropped 4 bases and J dropped 2 bases, with 12 bases sitting between them. Germline V gene data show CDR1 as SEHNR and CDR2 as FQNEAQ (reference sequence). The CDR3 nucleotides are TGTGCCAGCAGCTCCTGGACACCTCCCTACAATGAGCAGTTCTTC. Translation gives CASSSWTPPYNEQFF.

The chain links TRBV28 to TRBJ2-2; TRBD2 matches 7 bases. The junction had 10 bases not matched to a gene; V was cut back by 5 bases and J by 7 bases. Germline CDR1 and CDR2: MDHEN and SYDVKM. The CDR3 length is 15 residues. The CDR3 sequence: CASSLPGGQGGELFF. The CDR3 region has the DNA TGTGCCAGCAGTCTCCCGGGGGGTCAGGGCGGGGAGCTGTTTTTT. The whole variable domain, remainder taken from reference TRBV28 and TRBJ2-2, is DVKVTQSSRYLVKRTGEKVFLECVQDMDHENMFWYRQDPGLGLRLIYFSYDVKMKEKGDIPEGYSVSREKKERFSLILESASTNQTSMYLCASSLPGGQGGELFFGEGSRLTVL.

The rearrangement links TRBV14 to TRBJ1-1, with D unclear. The CDR3 extends over 17 amino acids. V was clipped by 0 bases and J by 1 base, with 15 bases between them. Germline V gene sequence: CDR1 SGHDN, CDR2 FVKESK. Written as DNA, the CDR3 is TGTGCCAGCAGCCAAGATCGCAAAGACTTACCGAACACTGAAGCTTTCTTT. It yields the protein CASSQDRKDLPNTEAFF.

The rearrangement uses TRBV18 and TRBJ2-5; TRBD1 is a possible D gene (6 bases). Per germline, CDR1 KGHSH and CDR2 LQKENI. The CDR3 is made up of 13 amino acids. The germline V and J ends were trimmed by 5 bases and 2 bases, with 9 bases remaining between them. The CDR3 nucleotides are TGTGCCAGCTCAGCTGGACAGCAAGAGACCCAGTACTTC. It is translated as CASSAGQQETQYF.

The V and J genes are TRBV10-2 and TRBJ1-6, with 9 bases matching TRBD1. Germline values: CDR1 WSHSY, CDR2 SAAADI. Trimming took 8 bases from V and 8 from J; bases not matched to a gene: 16. CDR3 length: 17 amino acids. CDR3 nucleotides: TGCGCCAGCGGCTCATTTACTACAGGGGGCGCCTATTCACCCCTCCACTTT. Its protein product is CASGSFTTGGAYSPLHF.

This chain uses TRBV7-8 with TRBJ2-3; 9 nucleotides line up with TRBD1. CDR3 length: 15 residues. CDR1 is SGHVS, CDR2 FQNEAQ, per germline. With 2 bases clipped from V and 1 base from J, the junction kept 1 base outside the gene matches. CDR3 DNA: TGTGCCAGCAGCTTACGGACAGGGGGCACAGATACGCAGTATTTT. Its protein is CASSLRTGGTDTQYF. Full variable domain (remainder filled in from reference TRBV7-8 and TRBJ2-3): GAGVSQSPRYKVAKRGQDVALRCDPISGHVSLFWYQQALGQGPEFLTYFQNEAQLDKSGLPSDRFFAERPEGSVSTLKIQRTQQEDSAVYLCASSLRTGGTDTQYFGPGTRLTVL.

The count of this clone is one. This sequence joins TRBV6-5 and TRBJ1-1, with D possibly being TRBD1 (6 bases). CDR3 length: 14 amino acids. Trimming took 10 bases from V and 1 from J, leaving 16 bases between them. Germline assignment: CDR1 MNHEY and CDR2 SVGAGI. CDR3 amino acids: CAIRGSGANTEAFF. CDR3 nucleotides: TGTGCCATCAGGGGTAGCGGGGCGAACACTGAAGCTTTCTTT.

The J gene is TRBJ2-2, the V gene TRBV5-1, with a tentative D call TRBD1 (6 bases). Germline V CDR1 and CDR2: SGHRS, YFSETQ. Trimming removed 0 bases from V and 6 bases from J, with 12 bases in between. There are 15 residues in the CDR3. This CDR3 reads CASSLAGGAPGELFF. The CDR3 DNA reads as TGCGCCAGCAGCTTGGCTGGGGGCGCCCCCGGGGAGCTGTTTTTT.

The chain carries TRBV19 and TRBJ1-3, with a possible D match to TRBD1 (5 bases). The CDR3 extends over 14 amino acids. CDR1 and CDR2 from the germline V gene are LNHDA and SQIVND (reference sequence). Trimming shortened V by 8 bases and J by 2 bases, and 13 bases separated the two germline ends. The DNA of the CDR3 is TGTGCCAGTCGGGGGACTGTAGCTGGAAACACCATATATTTT. It translates to CASRGTVAGNTIYF. The entire variable domain, with the rest obtained from reference TRBV19 and TRBJ1-3, is as follows: DGGITQSPKYLFRKEGQNVTLSCEQNLNHDAMYWYRQDPGQGLRLIYYSQIVNDFQKGDIAEGYSVSREKKESFPLTVTSAQKNPTAFYLCASRGTVAGNTIYFGEGSWLTVV.

The V gene is TRBV28, the J gene TRBJ2-3; 11 positions match TRBD1. This CDR3 region has 16 residues. Trimming took 2 bases from V and 5 from J; bases not matched to a gene: 6. CDR1 and CDR2 (germline): MDHEN, SYDVKM. CDR3 protein: CASSLGGQGEGDTQYF. The CDR3 DNA reads as TGTGCCAGCAGTTTAGGGGGACAGGGGGAGGGAGATACGCAGTATTTT.

This chain links TRBV28 with TRBJ1-4, with a tentative D call TRBD1 (6 bases). This CDR3 spans 15 amino acids. CDR1 MDHEN and CDR2 SYDVKM come from the germline V gene. V was pared by 10 bases and J by 2 bases, with 17 bases between. The CDR3 coding sequence is TGTGCCACCAACGAGGGGGTACCTACTAATGAAAAACTGTTTTTT. Translated: CATNEGVPTNEKLFF.

The J gene is TRBJ2-2, the V gene TRBV14; the D is unclear. In germline, CDR1 is SGHDN, CDR2 FVKESK. The V end was cut by 4 bases, the J end by 5 bases, with 5 bases between. This CDR3 contains 12 residues. The CDR3 loop reads CASSPQTGELFF. The CDR3 DNA reads as TGTGCCAGCAGCCCCCAGACCGGGGAGCTGTTTTTT.

J is TRBJ1-3 and V is TRBV6-5, with 8 bases fitting TRBD1. The J segment lost 1 base and the V segment lost 8 bases, leaving 7 bases of the junction unmatched. The CDR3 loop spans 15 amino acids. Looked up from germline, CDR1 is MNHEY and CDR2 is SVGAGI. The CDR3 spells CASHARQGSGNTIYF. Written as DNA, the CDR3 is TGTGCCAGCCACGCGCGACAGGGGTCTGGAAACACCATATATTTT.

The chain joins TRBV7-9 to TRBJ2-1; D not resolved. CDR1 and CDR2 from the germline V gene are SEHNR and FQNEAQ (reference sequence). This CDR3 region has 11 residues. The V end was cut by 6 bases, the J end by 7 bases, with 7 bases between. CDR3 in DNA: TGTGCCAGCAGGCGTTGGAATGAGCAGTTCTTC. Protein product: CASRRWNEQFF.

This rearrangement joins TRBV5-8 to TRBJ1-3; D gene uncertain. The V and J ends lost 0 bases and 0 bases respectively, with 10 bases between them. Germline CDR1 is SGHTS and CDR2 is YDEGEE. CDR3 length: 16 amino acids. In DNA, the CDR3 is TGTGCCAGCAGCTTGGCGCCATCGAGCTCTGGAAACACCATATATTTT. Translating it yields CASSLAPSSSGNTIYF.

This chain uses TRBV2 with TRBJ1-5, with a tentative D call TRBD1 (6 bases). The ends were cut back, 6 bases at V and 5 bases at J, with 17 bases in the middle. The CDR3 is 15 amino acids. CDR1 and CDR2 from the germline V gene are SNHLY and FYNNEI. The CDR3 nucleotides read TGTGCCAGCAGCCCCAGGGGCCCCACCCATCAGCCCCAGCATTTT. It specifies CASSPRGPTHQPQHF.

The CDR3 sequence: CASSPGLINSPLHF. In DNA form, the CDR3 reads TGTGCCAGCAGCCCAGGACTGATTAATTCACCCCTCCACTTT. V is TRBV14 and J is TRBJ1-6, with D uncertain. V lost 4 bases and J lost 6, with 10 bases in between. Germline lookup yields CDR1 SGHDN and CDR2 FVKESK. This CDR3 comprises 14 residues.

The J gene is TRBJ1-6, the V gene TRBV9, with 7 nucleotides matching TRBD1. The CDR3 sequence is 14 residues long. Trimming took 2 bases from V and 6 from J; bases not matched to a gene: 2. The germline CDR1 and CDR2 sequences are SGDLS and YYNGEE. The CDR3 DNA reads as TGTGCCAGCAGCGTCACAGGGGCTAATTCACCCCTCCACTTT. This codes for CASSVTGANSPLHF.

This sequence joins TRBV19 and TRBJ1-2; D is perhaps TRBD1 (5 bases). Trimming pared 6 bases from V and 2 bases from J, leaving 16 bases between. The CDR3 consists of 15 residues. Germline lookup yields CDR1 LNHDA and CDR2 SQIVND (reference sequence). The CDR3: CASRTSGKSNYGYTF. CDR3 DNA sequence: TGTGCCAGTAGGACTTCAGGGAAGTCGAACTATGGCTACACCTTC.

The chain couples TRBV7-2 to TRBJ2-5; maybe TRBD1 (7 bases). The length of the CDR3 is 15 residues. The germline V and J ends were trimmed by 6 bases and 5 bases, with 19 bases remaining between them. The germline CDR1 and CDR2 sequences are SGHTA and FQGNSA. In DNA form, the CDR3 reads TGTGCCAGCAGAGATTTTTCACAGGGGAGGGAGACCCAGTACTTC. This translates into CASRDFSQGRETQYF. Full variable domain (missing parts from reference TRBV7-2 and TRBJ2-5): GAGVSQSPSNKVTEKGKDVELRCDPISGHTALYWYRQSLGQGLEFLIYFQGNSAPDKSGLPSDRFSAERTGGSVSTLTIQRTQQEDSAVYLCASRDFSQGRETQYFGPGTRLLVL.

The rearrangement links TRBV4-2 to TRBJ2-5, with TRBD2 identical over 12 bases. The CDR3 is 17 amino acids. Germline V gives CDR1 LGHNA, CDR2 YNFKEQ. Unmatched junction bases numbered 6, after V lost 4 bases and J lost 0 bases. The CDR3 DNA is TGTGCCAGCAGCCTCGCCGGACTAGCGGGAAACCAAGAGACCCAGTACTTC. The encoded protein is CASSLAGLAGNQETQYF.

The chain joins TRBV12-5 to TRBJ2-5, with 10 nucleotides matching TRBD2. Trimming took 2 bases from V and 5 from J; bases not matched to a gene: 5. Germline values: CDR1 LGHNT, CDR2 FRNRAP. This CDR3 contains 15 residues. CDR3 nucleotide sequence: TGTGCTAGTGGTTTGACATCTAGCGGGAGTGAGACCCAGTACTTC. Its translation is CASGLTSSGSETQYF.

This chain connects TRBV3-1 (or the pseudogene TRBV3-2) to TRBJ2-7; D perhaps matches TRBD2 (5 bases). The V gene lost 3 bases and the J gene lost 7 bases, with 19 bases spanning the gap. CDR1 and CDR2 (germline): LGHDT, YNNKEL (reference sequence). The CDR3 length is 15 residues. The DNA for the CDR3 is TGTGCCAGCAGCCAGTACTCGGGGTTCAGAGGGGAGCAGTACTTC. Translating gives CASSQYSGFRGEQYF.

V and J are TRBV5-1 and TRBJ2-3; TRBD1 is a possible D gene (6 bases). The germline CDR1 and CDR2 sequences are SGHRS and YFSETQ. Trimming took 1 base from V and 0 from J, leaving 18 bases between them. CDR3 length: 18 amino acids. In DNA, the CDR3 is TGCGCCAGCAGCTTGTGGAGAACAGGGCTCCCTAGCACAGATACGCAGTATTTT. Residues: CASSLWRTGLPSTDTQYF.

V and J are TRBV7-2 and TRBJ1-3; D is ambiguous. The germline CDR1 and CDR2 sequences are SGHTA and FQGNSA. The CDR3 is 17 residues long. The V end lost 5 bases, the J end lost 0 bases, and 17 bases lay between the germline ends. The CDR3 sequence: CASSITPPGLSGNTIYF. CDR3 DNA sequence: TGTGCCAGCAGCATCACTCCTCCGGGTCTCTCTGGAAACACCATATATTTT.

The gene calls are TRBV28 and TRBJ1-2; the match to TRBD1 covers 7 bases. The germline CDR1 and CDR2 sequences are MDHEN and SYDVKM. The V segment lost 3 bases and the J segment 6 bases; nucleotides outside the gene matches: 10. The CDR3 is 15 residues long. The CDR3 region has the DNA TGTGCCAGCAGTTTTTTGGTACCAGGGGGTAATGGCTACACCTTC. Amino acids: CASSFLVPGGNGYTF.

CDR3 sequence: CASRTGILETQYF. The CDR3 DNA follows: TGCGCCAGTCGCACAGGGATCCTGGAGACCCAGTACTTC. The chain is built from TRBV5-1 and TRBJ2-5; D possibly corresponds to TRBD1 (6 bases). Deletions cut 8 bases from V and 5 bases from J, with 16 bases between. This CDR3 comprises 13 residues. Germline V gene lookup returns CDR1 SGHRS and CDR2 YFSETQ.